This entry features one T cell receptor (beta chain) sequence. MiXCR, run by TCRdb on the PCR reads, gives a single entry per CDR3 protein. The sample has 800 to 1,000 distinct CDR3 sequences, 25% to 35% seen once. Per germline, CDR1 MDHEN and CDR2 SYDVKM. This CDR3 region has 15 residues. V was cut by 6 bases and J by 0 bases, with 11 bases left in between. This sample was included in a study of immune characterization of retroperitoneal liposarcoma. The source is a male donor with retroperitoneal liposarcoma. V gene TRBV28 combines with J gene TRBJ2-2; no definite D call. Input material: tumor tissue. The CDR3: CASRLGFSNTGELFF. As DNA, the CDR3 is TGTGCCAGCAGGTTGGGGTTCTCGAACACCGGGGAGCTGTTTTTT.